The clone carrying this TCR beta chain has a count of ten or more. What it recognizes is unknown. Over 18 months, lack of ophthalmopathy progression marked Graves' hyperthyroidism as stable. These patients, aged 18 to 65, had recently diagnosed hyperthyroidism lasting under 2 months. It was RNA transcripts that yielded the amplified TCR beta CDR3 regions. The TCR CDR3 first-round RT-PCR relied on the HTBI primer set. MiXCR, applied by TCRdb to the multiplex PCR reads, yields one record per CDR3 protein. This table holds around 280,000 distinct CDR3 sequences, roughly 15% found once. The source of the sample is a study of T cells in Graves' hyperthyroidism and ophthalmopathy. The wider study: It was at initial diagnosis, before any treatment, that peripheral blood was collected.

General study results and limits: Blood also held most thyroid clonotypes expanded beyond 0.001.

The V segment lost 4 bases and the J segment 2 bases; nucleotides outside the gene matches: 5. Per germline, CDR1 KGHDR and CDR2 SFDVKD. This CDR3 comprises 15 residues. The chain carries TRBV24-1 and TRBJ1-1; 8 bases agree with TRBD1. The sequenced material came from blood. The receptor comes from a woman aged 40 to 50 with Graves' hyperthyroidism. The chain's CDR3 is CATSESSGGNTEAFF. Here the CDR3 DNA reads TGTGCCACCAGTGAGTCGTCAGGGGGCAACACTGAAGCTTTCTTT.